Shown below are 10 T cell receptor beta chains from a single sample sequenced in a study of cytomegalovirus exposure and HLA in healthy donors. Generated by immunoSEQ multiplex PCR, the TCRdb table keeps only in-frame clones and is missing some. The repertoire holds around 120,000 clones, with about 82% as singletons. Sequenced input: PBMCs. The receptors were sampled from a man between 18 and 35 years old in good health and CMV-seronegative.

As to this clone: Other DNA sequences of this sample code for an identical CDR3. CDR3 residues: CASSDLGTGPEKLFF. Written as DNA, the CDR3 is TGTGCCAGCAGTGACCTCGGGACAGGCCCCGAAAAACTGTTTTTT. The chain carries TRBV6-1 and TRBJ1-4; TRBD1 matches 8 bases. Germline loops: CDR1 MNHNS, CDR2 SASEGT. The trim removed 3 bases at V and 8 bases at J, leaving 8 bases unmatched. The CDR3 sequence is 15 residues long.

The chain couples TRBV10-3 to TRBJ2-3; TRBD1 matches 9 bases. Unmatched junction bases numbered 7, after V lost 10 bases and J lost 2 bases. Germline CDR1 is ENHRY and CDR2 is SYGVKD. This CDR3 is built from 14 residues. CDR3 residues: CATGQGIFTDTQYF. Here the CDR3 DNA reads TGTGCCACCGGACAGGGGATTTTCACAGATACGCAGTATTTT.

Note on this clone: The junction does not match germline at one end; this may be a read error. At the DNA level, this CDR3 is encoded by other sequences in the same sample as well. This sequence joins TRBV5-1 and TRBJ1-5; D call uncertain. The CDR3 sequence is 13 residues long. Germline CDR1 is SGHRS and CDR2 is YFSETQ. The chain's CDR3 is CASSRGDDQPQHF. The CDR3 DNA follows: TGCGCCAGCAGCCGGGGTGATGATCAGCCCCAGCATTTC.

The J gene is TRBJ1-4, the V gene TRBV7-4; D gene ambiguous. Trimming shortened V by 1 base and J by 4 bases, and 7 bases separated the two germline ends. CDR1 is SGHVT and CDR2 is SQSDAQ in the germline V gene. The CDR3 runs 14 residues. The CDR3 DNA sequence: TGTGCCAGCAGCTTAGACAGTCATAATGAAAAACTGTTTTTT. Translating it yields CASSLDSHNEKLFF.

This clone showed up just a few times. This sample also contains other DNA sequences that code for the same CDR3. V usage is TRBV5-1 and J usage is TRBJ2-7; D gene uncertain. V shed 0 bases and J shed 1 base, with 8 bases lying between them. The CDR3 totals 14 residues. Germline-derived CDR1 and CDR2 are SGHRS and YFSETQ. The CDR3 nucleotides are TGCGCCAGCAGCTTGGTAGTCGGTTCCTACGAGCAGTACTTC. Encoded protein: CASSLVVGSYEQYF.

This rearrangement joins TRBV28 to TRBJ2-7, with D perhaps matching TRBD2 (6 bases). This CDR3 comprises 15 residues. The germline gives CDR1 MDHEN, CDR2 SYDVKM. V dropped 1 base and J dropped 6 bases, with 16 bases sitting between them. The CDR3: CASSLSPGAGREQYF. CDR3 DNA sequence: TGTGCCAGCAGTTTATCTCCGGGAGCAGGTCGCGAGCAGTACTTC.

In regard to this clone: The same CDR3 can be traced to other DNA sequences in this sample. The chain links TRBV5-4 to TRBJ2-7; unclear D gene. The CDR3 has 11 amino acids. Germline V gene lookup returns CDR1 SGHNT and CDR2 YYREEE (reference sequence). Trimming removed 3 bases at V and 3 bases at J, with 4 bases between. Here the CDR3 DNA reads TGTGCCAGCAGCTCGCGCTACGAGCAGTACTTC. Translation gives CASSSRYEQYF.

The CDR3 DNA is TGTGCCAGCCGCGAAGTGGGGCACAATTCACCCCTCCACTTT. Translation gives CASREVGHNSPLHF. V is TRBV6-1 and J is TRBJ1-6, with a weak D call TRBD1 (5 bases). Germline V gene sequence: CDR1 MNHNS, CDR2 SASEGT. V shed 8 bases and J shed 7 bases, with 15 bases lying between them. CDR3 size: 14 residues.

This chain joins TRBV27 and TRBJ2-3; 11 bases are shared with TRBD2. This CDR3 is built from 19 residues. The V gene end was trimmed by 3 bases and the J gene end by 0 bases; junction bases not matched to a gene: 11. CDR1 is MNHEY, CDR2 SMNVEV, per germline (reference sequence). Written as DNA, the CDR3 is TGTGCCAGCAGTTTCTTTGCCCTAACTAGCGGGGGTAGCACAGATACGCAGTATTTT. This encodes CASSFFALTSGGSTDTQYF.

The gene calls are TRBV9 and TRBJ1-5, with D hard to call. V lost 7 bases to trimming and J lost 7 bases, with 12 bases between them. The CDR3 totals 12 residues. Germline V gives CDR1 SGDLS, CDR2 YYNGEE. In DNA form, the CDR3 reads TGTGCCAGCGGCTCATTGGTCCAGCCCCAGCATTTT. Translated: CASGSLVQPQHF.